Given below is one TCR beta chain in context. This record belongs to a study of blood T cell repertoires in COVID-19. Profiling relied on immunoSEQ multiplex PCR, and the TCRdb table lists in-frame clones only, not all of them. The sample has about 300,000 clones, around 88% seen once. The CDR3 sequence is 15 residues long. Germline V gene sequence: CDR1 SGHAT, CDR2 FQNNGV. J was trimmed by 5 bases and V by 4 bases; bases with no gene match: 6. This chain uses TRBV11-2 with TRBJ2-5; TRBD1 aligns across 11 bases. The sample was peripheral blood. The sequence derives from a woman between 25 and 40 years old with COVID-19, enrolled during active disease. CDR3 bases: TGTGCCAGCAGCTCCGGGACAGGGGGATGGGAGACCCAGTACTTC. It is translated as CASSSGTGGWETQYF.